The following is a T cell receptor (beta chain) sequence with its context. This entry belongs to a study of blood T cell repertoires in COVID-19. Turning to the study itself: Whether acute or convalescent, the COVID-19 samples came from the United States, Italy and Spain. In each case, the material was cDNA or gDNA derived from T cells, B-cell-depleted T cells, or PBMCs.

In the original processing: Amplification with reference gene primers provided the estimates of nucleated cell counts. Profiled with immunoSEQ multiplex PCR; TCRdb holds only in-frame clones, not every one. V and J calls and clone size are as listed in that table; D and trimming were resolved from the DNA. Of over 250,000 clones in the sample, 80% to 90% were seen once. This TCR came from an older woman with acute or convalescent COVID-19. The specimen was peripheral blood.

CDR3 nucleotide sequence: TGTGCCAGCAGCGCAGGGGGGACAGAAACCTACGAGCAGTACTTC. Encoded protein: CASSAGGTETYEQYF. V is TRBV9 and J is TRBJ2-7; the D gene is possibly TRBD1 (7 bases). Trimming removed 3 bases at V and 2 bases at J, with 15 bases between. Germline values: CDR1 SGDLS, CDR2 YYNGEE. This CDR3 spans 15 amino acids.